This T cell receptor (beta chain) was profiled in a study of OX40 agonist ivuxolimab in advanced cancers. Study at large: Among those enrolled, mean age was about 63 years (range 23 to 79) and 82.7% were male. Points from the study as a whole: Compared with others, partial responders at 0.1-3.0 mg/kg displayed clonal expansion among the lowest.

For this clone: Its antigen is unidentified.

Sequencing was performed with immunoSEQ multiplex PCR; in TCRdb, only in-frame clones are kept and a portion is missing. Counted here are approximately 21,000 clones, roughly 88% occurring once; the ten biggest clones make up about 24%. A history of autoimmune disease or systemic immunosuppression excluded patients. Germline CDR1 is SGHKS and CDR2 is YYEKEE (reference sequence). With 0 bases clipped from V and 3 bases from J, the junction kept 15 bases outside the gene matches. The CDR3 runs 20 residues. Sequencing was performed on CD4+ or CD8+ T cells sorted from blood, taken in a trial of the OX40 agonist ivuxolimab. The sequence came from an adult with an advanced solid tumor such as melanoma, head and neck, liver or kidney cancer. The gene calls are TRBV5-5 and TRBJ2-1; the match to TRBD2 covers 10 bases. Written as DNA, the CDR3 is TGTGCCAGCAGCTTGGAGCCCCCAAGGACTAGCGGATTTATCTACAATGAGCAGTTCTTC. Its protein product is CASSLEPPRTSGFIYNEQFF.